This TCR beta chain was obtained from a study of OX40 agonist ivuxolimab in advanced cancers. This clone occurred a few times. Libraries were prepared by immunoSEQ multiplex PCR; TCRdb keeps only in-frame clonotypes and omits some of them. The sample consists of 45,000 to 60,000 clones, around nine tenths of them appearing once. Samples were taken at baseline and on day 1 of cycles 4 and 7. Trimming took off 1 base at V and 5 bases at J, with 10 bases between the two ends. This CDR3 comprises 15 residues. Germline CDR1 and CDR2: SGHNT and YYREEE (reference sequence). The chain is built from TRBV5-4 and TRBJ1-6; the D gene is possibly TRBD1 (5 bases). The sample here was CD4+ or CD8+ T cells sorted from blood, taken in a trial of the OX40 agonist ivuxolimab. The receptor's source is an adult with an advanced solid tumor such as melanoma, head and neck, liver or kidney cancer. The CDR3 DNA follows: TGTGCCAGCAGCTTGAGGGCGGGGGATAATTCACCCCTCCACTTT. As protein: CASSLRAGDNSPLHF.